A selection of T cell receptor beta chains follows, all from one sample in a study of T cell repertoires in cytomegalovirus infection. MiXCR, applied by TCRdb to the reads, yields one record per CDR3 protein. The sample includes some 920,000 distinct CDR3 sequences, 25% to 40% of them seen just once. Their target antigens are unknown. The material was cultured CD8+ T cells from PBMCs, obtained from culture after CMV antigen stimulation. The receptors derive from a human donor in good health (CMV status not recorded). Some clones in this sample may be carry-over from other donors' samples. Both conserved end residues are part of each CDR3. Fields, in order: J gene, CDR3 length, clone size, D gene, V gene, CDR3 DNA, CDR3 protein. D genes are given only for firm matches. Clone size is stated in some rows and not others, as once, few, many or a class when expanded.

j_gene: TRBJ2-2; len: 12; abundance: .; d_gene: .; v_gene: TRBV12-3/TRBV12-4; CDR3nt: TGTGCCGGGGGGTATAACGCCGGGGAGCTGTTTTTT; CDR3aa: CAGGYNAGELFF
j_gene: TRBJ1-4; len: 16; abundance: many; d_gene: .; v_gene: TRBV7-2; CDR3nt: TGTGCCAGCAGCTTGGGGCACCGAGCAACTAATGAAAAACTGTTTTTT; CDR3aa: CASSLGHRATNEKLFF
j_gene: TRBJ1-6; len: 16; abundance: .; d_gene: .; v_gene: TRBV5-6; CDR3nt: TGTGCCAGCAGCCCCCAGGGCGGCGGGGCAAATTCACCCCTCCACTTT; CDR3aa: CASSPQGGGANSPLHF
j_gene: TRBJ1-2; len: 15; abundance: many; d_gene: .; v_gene: TRBV10-3; CDR3nt: TGTGCCATCAGCCTCTCCGGGGCTCATCAATATGGCTACACCTTC; CDR3aa: CAISLSGAHQYGYTF
j_gene: TRBJ2-3; len: 15; abundance: .; d_gene: TRBD1; v_gene: TRBV14; CDR3nt: TGTGCCAGCAGCCAATGGACAGGCAGCACAGATACGCAGTATTTT; CDR3aa: CASSQWTGSTDTQYF
j_gene: TRBJ1-1; len: 16; abundance: many; d_gene: .; v_gene: TRBV7-6; CDR3nt: TGTGCCAGCAGCTTAGTTATGTCAGGGGCGAACACTGAAGCTTTCTTT; CDR3aa: CASSLVMSGANTEAFF
j_gene: TRBJ1-5; len: 13; abundance: .; d_gene: .; v_gene: TRBV5-6; CDR3nt: TGTGCCAGCTCTGCGGGGGGTTGGCAGCCCCAGCATTTT; CDR3aa: CASSAGGWQPQHF
j_gene: TRBJ2-5; len: 17; abundance: few; d_gene: TRBD2; v_gene: TRBV7-2; CDR3nt: TGTGCCAGCAGCACCATATCCTTGCGGGGGAGGGGAGAGACCCAGTACTTC; CDR3aa: CASSTISLRGRGETQYF
j_gene: TRBJ2-5; len: 16; abundance: few; d_gene: .; v_gene: TRBV6-2/TRBV6-3; CDR3nt: TGTGCCAGCAGTTACGTCATCGGAGTTAGAGGGGAGACCCAGTACTTC; CDR3aa: CASSYVIGVRGETQYF
j_gene: TRBJ2-7; len: 14; abundance: .; d_gene: TRBD2; v_gene: TRBV4-1; CDR3nt: TGCGCCAGCAGCCCCGGACTAGGCCTCTACGAGCAGTACTTC; CDR3aa: CASSPGLGLYEQYF
j_gene: TRBJ1-1; len: 15; abundance: .; d_gene: TRBD1; v_gene: TRBV25-1; CDR3nt: TGTGCCAGCAGTGGGGTCTTTTGGGACAGGGCTGAAGCTTTCTTT; CDR3aa: CASSGVFWDRAEAFF
j_gene: TRBJ1-2; len: 17; abundance: many; d_gene: .; v_gene: TRBV12-3/TRBV12-4; CDR3nt: TGTGCCAGCAGTTTGGTGGTGAGGGACACTAATTTCTATGGCTACACCTTC; CDR3aa: CASSLVVRDTNFYGYTF
j_gene: TRBJ1-1; len: 13; abundance: few; d_gene: .; v_gene: TRBV29-1; CDR3nt: TGCAGCGTTGAGGCGGGACTGTACACTGAAGCTTTCTTT; CDR3aa: CSVEAGLYTEAFF
j_gene: TRBJ2-1; len: 15; abundance: many; d_gene: .; v_gene: TRBV7-2; CDR3nt: TGTGCCAGCAGCACCGACAGTAACTCCTACAATGAGCAGTTCTTC; CDR3aa: CASSTDSNSYNEQFF
j_gene: TRBJ2-1; len: 15; abundance: few; d_gene: TRBD2; v_gene: TRBV7-9; CDR3nt: TGTGCCAGCAGCTTAGGGGGCGGGGGGGCGAGGGAGCAGTTCTTC; CDR3aa: CASSLGGGGAREQFF
j_gene: TRBJ2-1; len: 13; abundance: few; d_gene: TRBD2; v_gene: TRBV29-1; CDR3nt: TGCAGCGTTGGACTAGCGTCCCACAATGAGCAGTTCTTC; CDR3aa: CSVGLASHNEQFF
j_gene: TRBJ2-1; len: 15; abundance: .; d_gene: .; v_gene: TRBV11-3; CDR3nt: TGTGCCAGCAGCTTAGTCGGGGTTCCCTACAATGAGCAGTTCTTC; CDR3aa: CASSLVGVPYNEQFF
j_gene: TRBJ2-1; len: 16; abundance: many; d_gene: .; v_gene: TRBV10-3; CDR3nt: TGTGCCATCAGTGAGTCTATTACAGGTCGCTACAATGAGCAGTTCTTC; CDR3aa: CAISESITGRYNEQFF
j_gene: TRBJ1-1; len: 14; abundance: few; d_gene: .; v_gene: TRBV4-2; CDR3nt: TGTGCCAGCAGCCAAGCGGGACCGAACACTGAAGCTTTCTTT; CDR3aa: CASSQAGPNTEAFF
j_gene: TRBJ2-3; len: 15; abundance: .; d_gene: .; v_gene: TRBV3-1; CDR3nt: TGTGCCAGCAGCCAAGATCCTGGCCATGCAGATACGCAGTATTTT; CDR3aa: CASSQDPGHADTQYF
j_gene: TRBJ1-5; len: 14; abundance: .; d_gene: .; v_gene: TRBV19; CDR3nt: TGTGCCAGTAGTCAGGAGGGGTACGGTCAGCCCCAGCATTTT; CDR3aa: CASSQEGYGQPQHF
j_gene: TRBJ2-1; len: 18; abundance: .; d_gene: TRBD2; v_gene: TRBV6-2/TRBV6-3; CDR3nt: TGTGCCAGCAGTTCTATCCAACTAGCGGGGACCCCGAGGGATGAGCAGTTCTTC; CDR3aa: CASSSIQLAGTPRDEQFF
j_gene: TRBJ2-3; len: 13; abundance: .; d_gene: .; v_gene: TRBV28; CDR3nt: TGTGCCAGCAGAAAAGGGGTTCAAGATACGCAGTATTTT; CDR3aa: CASRKGVQDTQYF